The T cell receptor (beta chain) described here comes from a study of cytomegalovirus exposure and HLA in healthy donors. Background on the study: An analysis done earlier identified 120 million or so unique TCR beta sequences from about 179 million T cells.

Study observations and caveats: It was likely that a cluster of highly shared sequence variants was a sequencing artifact. Most CMV-associated TCR beta chains were later found to appear HLA-restricted.

The donors (healthy individuals) were bone marrow donors. The V gene end was trimmed by 7 bases and the J gene end by 7 bases; junction bases not matched to a gene: 14. Germline V CDR1 and CDR2: ENHRY, SYGVKD. The CDR3 is 15 amino acids. PCR was performed using 60 Vbeta and 13 Jbeta primers. The method was immunoSEQ multiplex PCR; TCRdb's version includes in-frame clones alone and lacks a portion of them. The sample consists of some 160,000 clones, approximately 80% of them appearing once. Concerning this clone: Its specificity is not known.

The source is a woman between 40 and 50 years old in good health and CMV-seronegative. The chain is built from TRBV10-3 and TRBJ1-1, with 8 bases fitting TRBD1. Input material: PBMCs. The CDR3 bases are TGTGCCATCATAAACAGGACAGGGAGGCGTGATGAAGCTTTCTTT. Translating it yields CAIINRTGRRDEAFF.